This TCR beta chain was observed in a study of T cells after yellow fever vaccination. Findings of the study overall: Contaminants from the bulk population, in the form of abundant clonotypes, could be found in FACS-sorted repertoires. Weaker in magnitude, the secondary response showed a faster peak on day 5 versus 15. A small share of clonotypes appeared in both CD4 and CD8 compartments.

This clonotype occurred a few times. As yet, its antigen is unknown. Universal primer sites and UMIs were introduced during 5'RACE template-switching synthesis of TCR cDNA. TCRdb recomputed calls from the 5' RACE reads with MiXCR, one row per CDR3 protein. The sample shows a few hundred thousand distinct CDR3 sequences, 8.7% of them seen only once. The clonotype was recovered from a man in his late teens or twenties who received the YFV17D yellow fever vaccine. Specimen: CD4+ T cells sorted from PBMCs, collected 5 days after the yellow fever booster vaccination.

The CDR3 DNA follows: TGTGCCAGCAGCTTGCCCGGGAAGTCTAGCACAGATACGCAGTATTTT. Protein sequence: CASSLPGKSSTDTQYF. The chain employs TRBV5-6 and TRBJ2-3; possible D gene TRBD2, 5 bases. The V end lost 1 base, the J end lost 0 bases, and 12 bases lay between the germline ends. The CDR3 is 16 amino acids. From germline, CDR1 is SGHDT and CDR2 YYEEEE.